One TCR beta chain is described in this entry. As yet, its antigen is unknown. A much larger clonotype is one base distant, so this may be a read error. The data derive from a study of regulatory T cells in long-lasting Graves disease. The study's findings and limits: Persistent disease showed a preference for TRBV28, TRBJ1-2 and TRBJ2-5.

V was shortened by 0 bases and J by 7 bases, with 10 bases between the two germline ends. This CDR3 comprises 14 residues. Germline V gene sequence: CDR1 MNHEY, CDR2 SMNVEV (reference sequence). The time point denotes: newly diagnosed GD, antithyroid drugs for less than 3 months. From PBMCs, RNA was extracted and then used to make the TCR library. American Thyroid Association guidelines defined how Graves' disease was diagnosed. Library construction for TCR beta used iRepertoire HTBI primers and Arm-PCR of CDR3 regions. TCRdb called the multiplex PCR reads again in MiXCR, with one record for every CDR3 protein. The sample gives fewer than 650,000 distinct CDR3 sequences, about 16% of which show up once; around 11% is in the top ten. These data are also associated with another study on T cells in Graves' hyperthyroidism and ophthalmopathy.

The material sequenced was peripheral blood mononuclear cells (PBMCs), taken at new diagnosis, from a patient treated with antithyroid drugs. This TCR derives from a man between 18 and 35 years old with Graves disease. The V call is TRBV27, the J call TRBJ2-1, with D hard to call. CDR3 amino acids: CASSLSTILNEQFF. The CDR3 region has the DNA TGTGCCAGCAGTTTATCGACAATACTTAATGAGCAGTTCTTC.